One sample yielded the 25 T cell receptor beta chains listed below, sequenced in a study of metastatic and nonmetastatic thyroid tumors. No treatment of any kind had been given to any patient before thyroid surgery. TCRdb used MiXCR to call clones anew from the PCR reads. The repertoire has around 20,000 clones, approximately 24% of them found once; the top ten carry roughly 7.7%. The sequencing sample was made of adjacent normal tissue. These receptors originate from a female donor with papillary thyroid cancer or a benign thyroid nodule (not recorded which). Some clones in this sample may be carry-over from other donors' samples.

V usage is TRBV24-1 and J usage is TRBJ1-5, with a tentative D call TRBD1 (6 bases). Per the germline V gene, CDR1 is KGHDR and CDR2 is SFDVKD. The CDR3 spans 17 residues. The germline V and J ends were trimmed by 5 bases and 5 bases, with 21 bases remaining between them. The DNA of the CDR3 is TGTGCCACCAGTGGACCCCCCTGGCGGAGGGGGTATCAGCCCCAGCATTTT. Amino acid sequence: CATSGPPWRRGYQPQHF.

This clone qualifies as medium-sized. The rearrangement uses TRBV12-3 or TRBV12-4 and TRBJ1-2; D is undetermined. V was trimmed by 3 bases and J by 8 bases, leaving 10 bases between them. This CDR3 has 12 amino acids. The CDR3 loop reads CASSFQTEGYTF. DNA for the CDR3: TGTGCCAGCAGTTTTCAAACCGAGGGCTACACCTTC.

The chain joins TRBV20-1 to TRBJ1-2; unclear D gene. V shed 5 bases and J shed 4 bases, with 14 bases lying between them. Per germline, CDR1 DFQATT and CDR2 SNEGSKA (reference sequence). This CDR3 has 13 amino acids. The CDR3 spells CSALGDGRYGYTF. DNA for the CDR3: TGCAGTGCTTTGGGAGACGGACGCTATGGCTACACCTTC.

A remark on this clone: Other DNA sequences from this sample encode an identical CDR3 as well. The chain employs TRBV20-1 and TRBJ1-2; 7 nucleotides align to TRBD1. The V gene's germline CDR1 is DFQATT and CDR2 SNEGSKA (reference sequence). Unmatched junction bases numbered 4, after V lost 0 bases and J lost 0 bases. This CDR3 has 15 residues. The CDR3 here is CSARDRDSANYGYTF. CDR3 nucleotides: TGCAGTGCTAGAGATAGGGACAGCGCTAACTATGGCTACACCTTC.

The gene calls are TRBV20-1 and TRBJ2-3, with TRBD2 matching over 7 bases. CDR3 length equals 14 residues. Per germline, CDR1 DFQATT and CDR2 SNEGSKA (reference sequence). J lost 3 bases, V lost 4 bases, and 7 bases had no gene match. The CDR3 protein is CSAKGGRKTDTQYF. The CDR3 DNA reads as TGCAGTGCTAAAGGCGGGAGAAAGACAGATACGCAGTATTTT.

V usage is TRBV20-1 and J usage is TRBJ2-1; D is possibly TRBD2 (6 bases). The V end was cut by 5 bases, the J end by 12 bases, with 26 bases between. From germline, CDR1 is DFQATT and CDR2 SNEGSKA (reference sequence). The CDR3 sequence is 15 residues long. The CDR3 spells CSARPRDSDFYRQFF. The CDR3, as DNA: TGCAGTGCTCGCCCCCGGGACTCCGACTTCTATAGGCAGTTCTTC.

The sample holds many counts of this clone. The CDR3 protein is CASNSRGEAGELFF. DNA for the CDR3: TGTGCCAGCAATTCCAGGGGAGAGGCCGGGGAGCTGTTTTTT. The chain employs TRBV9 and TRBJ2-2; perhaps TRBD1 as D (6 bases). The germline V gene encodes CDR1 SGDLS and CDR2 YYNGEE. The CDR3 covers 14 residues. V lost 6 bases to trimming and J lost 6 bases, with 15 bases between them.

V and J are TRBV12-5 and TRBJ1-2, with a tentative D call TRBD1 (5 bases). The germline V gene has CDR1 LGHNT and CDR2 FRNRAP. Trimming took off 3 bases at V and 4 bases at J, with 15 bases between the two ends. The CDR3 has 15 residues. CDR3 residues: CASGFPSREGYGYTF. The CDR3 nucleotides are TGTGCTAGTGGTTTCCCGAGCAGGGAAGGCTATGGCTACACCTTC.

Within the sample, this clone is medium-sized (0.01 to 0.1%). At one of its ends the junction is not consistent with the germline gene, which may arise from a read error. This rearrangement joins TRBV28 to TRBJ2-5; TRBD1 agrees at 7 bases. Germline CDR1 is MDHEN and CDR2 is SYDVKM. CDR3 length equals 15 residues. CDR3 region: CAGSVGYRGQETQYF. The CDR3 DNA sequence: TGTGCCGGCAGTGTGGGGTACAGGGGCCAAGAGACCCAGTACTTC.

The V call is TRBV11-1, the J call TRBJ1-2, with TRBD1 matching 7 bases. CDR1 SGHAT and CDR2 FQDESV come from the germline V gene (reference sequence). After removal of 1 base from V and 5 bases from J, the junction contained 13 bases not matched to a gene. The CDR3 is made up of 17 amino acids. CDR3: CASSLGAYVTGSYGYTF. CDR3 nucleotide sequence: TGTGCCAGCAGCTTAGGTGCCTACGTGACAGGGTCGTATGGCTACACCTTC.

This clone came up once. The chain couples TRBV9 to TRBJ2-1, with D perhaps TRBD2 (7 bases). Per germline, CDR1 SGDLS and CDR2 YYNGEE. This CDR3 has 16 amino acids. V was trimmed by 0 bases and J by 9 bases, leaving 19 bases between them. The CDR3 reads CASSVEGPVRGGEQFF. The CDR3 DNA reads TGTGCCAGCAGCGTAGAGGGGCCCGTAAGGGGGGGTGAGCAGTTCTTC.

V gene TRBV14 combines with J gene TRBJ1-1; D gene ambiguous. The germline CDR1 and CDR2 sequences are SGHDN and FVKESK. V lost 3 bases to trimming and J lost 3 bases, with 14 bases between them. CDR3 length equals 15 residues. The CDR3 here is CASSHEDVWDTEAFF. CDR3 DNA: TGTGCCAGCAGCCACGAGGACGTTTGGGACACTGAAGCTTTCTTT.

This clone appeared a few times. The J gene is TRBJ1-2, the V gene TRBV28, with TRBD1 identical over 7 bases. J was trimmed by 4 bases and V by 8 bases; bases with no gene match: 4. Germline values: CDR1 MDHEN, CDR2 SYDVKM. CDR3 size: 12 residues. CDR3 bases: TGTGCCAGCGAAGGGGGCCTCTATGGCTACACCTTC. Translation gives CASEGGLYGYTF.

There are a few counts of this clone. A junction end diverges from the germline sequence, so it may reflect a read error. The V call is TRBV12-3 or TRBV12-4, the J call TRBJ1-4; no clear D gene. The length of the CDR3 is 11 residues. CDR3 DNA: TGTGCCATCAGTTTAGGGCGTCGTCTGTTTTTT. Protein product: CAISLGRRLFF.

This clone ranks as hyperexpanded. This chain links TRBV2 with TRBJ2-7; possibly TRBD2 for D (5 bases). Germline V gene lookup returns CDR1 SNHLY and CDR2 FYNNEI. With 6 bases removed from V and 3 bases from J, the gap between germline ends came to 15 bases. The CDR3 covers 14 residues. The CDR3 is CASSSVTGIYEQYF. As DNA, the CDR3 is TGTGCCAGCAGCTCCGTGACGGGGATCTACGAGCAGTACTTC.

Turning to this clone: The sample carries other DNA sequences with the same CDR3. The rearrangement uses TRBV2 and TRBJ2-3, with TRBD1 identical over 7 bases. The CDR3 covers 15 residues. Germline lookup yields CDR1 SNHLY and CDR2 FYNNEI. V shed 3 bases and J 0 bases; nucleotides not matched to a gene: 3. CDR3 sequence (DNA): TGTGCCAGCAGTGAGACAGGGTCTAGCACAGATACGCAGTATTTT. This gives the protein CASSETGSSTDTQYF.

J is TRBJ2-7 and V is TRBV6-1, with 7 positions matching TRBD1. The CDR3 loop spans 17 amino acids. Unmatched junction bases numbered 9, after V lost 0 bases and J lost 1 base. Germline lookup yields CDR1 MNHNS and CDR2 SASEGT. In nucleotides, the CDR3 is TGTGCCAGCAGTGAAGCGCCGGACAGGCCTTCTTCCTACGAGCAGTACTTC. Encoded protein: CASSEAPDRPSSYEQYF.

This clone was observed a few times. This chain links TRBV6-1 with TRBJ1-2; D unclear. CDR3 length: 15 amino acids. CDR1 and CDR2 from the germline V gene are MNHNS and SASEGT. The V and J ends lost 4 bases and 0 bases respectively, with 12 bases between them. The CDR3 sequence: CASSGTHLANYGYTF. CDR3 nucleotide sequence: TGTGCCAGCAGTGGAACTCATTTAGCTAACTATGGCTACACCTTC.

The V and J genes are TRBV12-3 or TRBV12-4 and TRBJ2-3; 7 bases match TRBD2. The CDR3 is made up of 15 amino acids. V trimming: 4 bases; J trimming: 0 bases; junction bases outside the gene matches: 4. The CDR3: CASSYSGSSTDTQYF. CDR3 DNA: TGTGCCAGCAGTTATAGCGGGTCTAGCACAGATACGCAGTATTTT.

For the CDR3, the DNA is TGTGCCAGCACAAGTGGGGCCGGGGAGCTGTTTTTT. Residues: CASTSGAGELFF. This chain links TRBV5-8 with TRBJ2-2; D is uncertain. Trimming took 6 bases from V and 6 from J, leaving 9 bases between them. Germline assignment: CDR1 SGHTS and CDR2 YDEGEE. The CDR3 has 12 amino acids.

V usage is TRBV30 and J usage is TRBJ1-2; 8 nucleotides match TRBD1. Per the germline V gene, CDR1 is GTSNPN and CDR2 is SVGIG (reference sequence). The CDR3 covers 14 residues. Trimming cost V 1 base and J 8 bases; bases outside gene matches: 9. The CDR3 bases are TGTGCCTGGAGTGCAGGACAGGGAGCTGAGGGCTACACCTTC. Translating it yields CAWSAGQGAEGYTF. Together with reference TRBV30 and TRBJ1-2, the CDR3 gives the full variable domain: SQTIHQWPATLVQPVGSPLSLECTVEGTSNPNLYWYRQAAGRGLQLLFYSVGIGQISSEVPQNLSASRPQDRQFILSSKKLLLSDSGFYLCAWSAGQGAEGYTFGSGTRLTVV.

Only a few counts were recorded for this clone. The junction shows a germline mismatch at one end, possibly a read error. The V and J genes are TRBV7-9 and TRBJ2-1, with a possible D match to TRBD2 (5 bases). The CDR3 spans 12 residues. Per the germline V gene, CDR1 is SEHNR and CDR2 is FQNEAQ (reference sequence). This CDR3 reads CARSFGLYEQFF. The CDR3 DNA follows: TGTGCCAGAAGCTTCGGACTTTATGAGCAGTTCTTC.

The chain joins TRBV7-9 to TRBJ2-7; 10 bases are a match to TRBD1. V shed 5 bases and J 9 bases; nucleotides not matched to a gene: 13. CDR3 size: 15 residues. Germline V gene lookup returns CDR1 SEHNR and CDR2 FQNEAQ (reference sequence). DNA for the CDR3: TGTGCCAGCAGCCAGCTGCGACAGGGGGCGCTTGTGCAGTACTTC. Protein product: CASSQLRQGALVQYF.

There are a few counts of this clone. Since a much larger clone is just one base distant, this may be a read error. The sample carries other DNA sequences with the same CDR3. The chain recombines TRBV15 with TRBJ2-1, with unresolved D. Germline CDR1 reads LNHNV; CDR2 reads YYDKDF (reference sequence). Trimming left V 5 bases short and J 10 bases short, with 15 bases between. CDR3 length equals 13 residues. CDR3 nucleotides: TGTGCCACCAGCGGTGGCCTTTCCAAGGAGCAGTTCTTC. This codes for CATSGGLSKEQFF.

This clone occurred a few times. Since no conserved phenylalanine or tryptophan closes the CDR3, a read error is the likely cause. DNA for the CDR3: TGTGCCAGCGGACCGCCACAGGTTTCCGGTGAAGCTTTCTCT. Translated, it gives CASGPPQVSGEAFS. The rearrangement uses TRBV28 and TRBJ1-1, with a tentative D call TRBD1 (5 bases). This CDR3 spans 14 amino acids. Germline V CDR1 and CDR2: MDHEN, SYDVKM. V lost 8 bases, J lost 7 bases, and 20 bases lay in between.